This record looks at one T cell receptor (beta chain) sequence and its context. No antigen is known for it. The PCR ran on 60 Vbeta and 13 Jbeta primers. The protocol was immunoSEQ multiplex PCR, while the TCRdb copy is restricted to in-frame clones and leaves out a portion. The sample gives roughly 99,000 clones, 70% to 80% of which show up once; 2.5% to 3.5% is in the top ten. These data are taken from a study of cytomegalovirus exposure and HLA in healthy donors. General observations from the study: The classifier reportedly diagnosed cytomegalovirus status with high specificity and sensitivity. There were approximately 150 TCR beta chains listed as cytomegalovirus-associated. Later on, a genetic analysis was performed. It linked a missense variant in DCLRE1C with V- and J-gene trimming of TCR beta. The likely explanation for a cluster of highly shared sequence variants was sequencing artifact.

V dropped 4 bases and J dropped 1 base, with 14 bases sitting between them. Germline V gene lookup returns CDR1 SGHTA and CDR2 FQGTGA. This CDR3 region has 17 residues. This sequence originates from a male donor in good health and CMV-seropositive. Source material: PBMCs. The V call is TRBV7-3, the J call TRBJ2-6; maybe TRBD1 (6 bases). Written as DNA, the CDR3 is TGTGCCAGCAGCTCTGACAGGCTGACTTCTGGGGCCAACGTCCTGACTTTC. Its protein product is CASSSDRLTSGANVLTF.